The 21 T cell receptor beta chains below come from one sample, sequenced in a study of molecular identifiers for immune sequencing clone quantification. TCRdb itself ran the PCR reads through MiXCR, one entry per CDR3 protein. The repertoire holds 400,000 to 600,000 distinct CDR3 sequences, with about a fifth as singletons. The sample comprised naive CD8+ T cells from blood, with Jurkat cell RNA spiked in. Subset defined: FACS-sorted CD8+CD4-CCR7+CD45RA+ naive T cells. The receptors shown here come from a human donor in good health. Some libraries in this study had Jurkat cell RNA spiked in.

This clonotype was detected ten times or more. The chain uses TRBV4-3 and TRBJ2-1; D gene ambiguous. The CDR3 loop spans 16 amino acids. Germline CDR1 and CDR2: LGHNA and YSLEER. The germline V and J ends were trimmed by 4 bases and 0 bases, with 13 bases remaining between them. CDR3 loop: CASSPMGPNSYNEQFF. The CDR3 DNA reads TGCGCCAGCAGCCCTATGGGCCCTAACTCCTACAATGAGCAGTTCTTC.

The genes are TRBV7-6 and TRBJ2-3; 11 bases line up with TRBD2. Germline V gene lookup returns CDR1 SGHVS and CDR2 FNYEAQ. The V gene end was trimmed by 5 bases and the J gene end by 4 bases; junction bases not matched to a gene: 5. This CDR3 has 15 residues. The CDR3 here is CASSPLAGEADTQYF. The CDR3 nucleotides are TGTGCCAGCAGCCCACTAGCGGGGGAGGCAGATACGCAGTATTTT. The full variable domain, with the rest looked up from reference TRBV7-6 and TRBJ2-3, is GAGVSQSPRYKVTKRGQDVALRCDPISGHVSLYWYRQALGQGPEFLTYFNYEAQQDKSGLPNDRFSAERPEGSISTLTIQRTEQRDSAMYRCASSPLAGEADTQYFGPGTRLTVL.

About this clonotype itself: A read error may explain this, as a much larger clone is one base away. Given the absence of the conserved phenylalanine or tryptophan at the CDR3 end, a read error is likely. This sequence joins TRBV4-2 and TRBJ1-2, with 11 bases lining up with TRBD1. Germline V gives CDR1 LGHNA, CDR2 YNFKEQ. This CDR3 has 14 amino acids. Trimming cost V 4 bases and J 9 bases; bases outside gene matches: 7. For the CDR3, the DNA is TGTGCCAGCAGCCTAGGACAGGGGGCTGGTAGCTACACCCTC. This gives the protein CASSLGQGAGSYTL.

This clonotype has a handful of counts. The rearrangement joins TRBV19 to TRBJ2-7, with D perhaps given as TRBD1 or TRBD2 (5 bases each). V gave up 5 bases and J gave up 3 bases, with 20 bases separating them. The germline gives CDR1 LNHDA, CDR2 SQIVND (reference sequence). The CDR3 is made up of 16 amino acids. The CDR3 sequence is CASSPLRGQTNYEQYF. In nucleotides, the CDR3 is TGTGCCAGTAGTCCCCTCCGGGGCCAAACGAACTACGAGCAGTACTTC.

Of note for this clonotype: This likely comes from a read error, as the CDR3 has no conserved phenylalanine or tryptophan at its end. CDR3 DNA: TGTGCCAGCAGTGAATGGGGCGGGGCCACAGATACGCAGTATCTT. This gives the protein CASSEWGGATDTQYL. V is TRBV6-1 and J is TRBJ2-3; perhaps TRBD2 as D (6 bases). The CDR3 has 15 residues. Germline loops: CDR1 MNHNS, CDR2 SASEGT. The V gene lost 2 bases and the J gene lost 2 bases, with 11 bases spanning the gap.

This clonotype showed up many times. The chain employs TRBV6-6 and TRBJ1-5; TRBD1 is a possible D gene (6 bases). Germline V gene lookup returns CDR1 MNHNY and CDR2 SVGAGI (reference sequence). V was cut by 4 bases and J by 7 bases, with 14 bases left in between. The CDR3 runs to 14 residues. The CDR3 protein is CASSLGDQGQPQHF. The CDR3 DNA is TGTGCCAGCAGTTTAGGGGACCAGGGGCAGCCCCAGCATTTT.

Many counts were recorded for this clonotype. The chain carries TRBV20-1 and TRBJ2-7, with D hard to call. With 6 bases removed from V and 0 bases from J, the gap between germline ends came to 12 bases. Germline-derived CDR1 and CDR2 are DFQATT and SNEGSKA (reference sequence). The CDR3 sequence is 13 residues long. CDR3 residues: CSAHWETSYEQYF. The CDR3 DNA reads TGCAGTGCCCACTGGGAAACCTCCTACGAGCAGTACTTC.

The chain recombines TRBV12-3 or TRBV12-4 with TRBJ1-4; TRBD1 might be the D (5 bases). V was pared by 6 bases and J by 12 bases, with 17 bases between. The CDR3 totals 13 residues. The CDR3 loop is CASRGHKGEELFF. CDR3 nucleotides: TGTGCCAGCAGAGGTCATAAAGGGGAAGAACTGTTTTTT.

This clonotype was detected many times. The chain recombines TRBV12-3 or TRBV12-4 with TRBJ2-3; D gene uncertain. The CDR3 loop spans 15 amino acids. V lost 1 base and J 0 bases, leaving 8 bases between the germline ends. In DNA, the CDR3 is TGTGCCAGCAGTTTAGTGGGGTTGAGCACAGATACGCAGTATTTT. Protein sequence: CASSLVGLSTDTQYF.

This clonotype was seen many times. This rearrangement joins TRBV7-8 to TRBJ2-1; the D gene is possibly TRBD1 (5 bases). CDR3 length equals 11 residues. Looked up from germline, CDR1 is SGHVS and CDR2 is FQNEAQ. Trimming took off 6 bases at V and 10 bases at J, with 10 bases between the two ends. The CDR3: CASRQGPEQFF. CDR3 DNA: TGTGCCAGCAGGCAGGGTCCCGAGCAGTTCTTC. The full variable domain, its missing parts supplied by reference TRBV7-8 and TRBJ2-1, is GAGVSQSPRYKVAKRGQDVALRCDPISGHVSLFWYQQALGQGPEFLTYFQNEAQLDKSGLPSDRFFAERPEGSVSTLKIQRTQQEDSAVYLCASRQGPEQFFGPGTRLTVL.

In regard to this clonotype: A read error may produce the germline difference seen at one junction end. The rearrangement joins TRBV6-5 to TRBJ2-1, with TRBD1 as a possible D gene (5 bases). Germline values: CDR1 MNHEY, CDR2 SVGAGI. This CDR3 contains 16 residues. The CDR3 sequence: CASSYRQGESYNERFF. CDR3 DNA: TGTGCCAGCAGTTACAGGCAGGGCGAGTCCTACAATGAGCGGTTCTTC.

This clonotype came up a few times. The gene calls are TRBV5-5 and TRBJ2-7; no clear D. Germline V gene lookup returns CDR1 SGHKS and CDR2 YYEKEE (reference sequence). V shed 2 bases and J shed 2 bases, with 14 bases lying between them. This CDR3 is built from 15 residues. The CDR3 loop is CASSFPVPPTYEQYF. The CDR3 DNA sequence: TGTGCCAGCAGCTTCCCGGTGCCCCCAACCTACGAGCAGTACTTC.

This clonotype has a handful of counts. The chain recombines TRBV11-2 with TRBJ2-1; no reliable D call. V shed 1 base and J shed 9 bases, with 4 bases lying between them. The length of the CDR3 is 11 residues. Germline CDR1 SGHAT, CDR2 FQNNGV. The CDR3 protein is CASSLATEQFF. CDR3 nucleotide sequence: TGTGCCAGCAGCTTAGCGACTGAGCAGTTCTTC. Complete variable domain (other parts from reference TRBV11-2 and TRBJ2-1): EAGVAQSPRYKIIEKRQSVAFWCNPISGHATLYWYQQILGQGPKLLIQFQNNGVVDDSQLPKDRFSAERLKGVDSTLKIQPAKLEDSAVYLCASSLATEQFFGPGTRLTVL.

The CDR3 coding sequence is TGTGCCATCAGTGAGTCAGGGACAGGCTATGAAGCTTTCTTT. Its protein is CAISESGTGYEAFF. The chain carries TRBV10-3 and TRBJ1-1; 8 nucleotides align to TRBD1. The germline gives CDR1 ENHRY, CDR2 SYGVKD. V lost 0 bases to trimming and J lost 7 bases; unmatched junction nucleotides: 4. This CDR3 is built from 14 residues.

This clonotype was counted between two and nine times. The gene calls are TRBV25-1 and TRBJ2-5; D perhaps matches TRBD2 (6 bases). The CDR3 is 17 residues long. Germline values: CDR1 MGHDK, CDR2 SYGVNS. V shed 4 bases and J shed 1 base, with 19 bases lying between them. Written as DNA, the CDR3 is TGTGCCAGCAGTGCTCTACGGGACTCTCCGAGCCAAGAGACCCAGTACTTC. Its translation: CASSALRDSPSQETQYF.

The sample holds many counts of this clonotype. The chain carries TRBV7-9 and TRBJ2-3, with D hard to call. The germline gives CDR1 SEHNR, CDR2 FQNEAQ (reference sequence). Trimming shortened V by 5 bases and J by 2 bases, and 26 bases separated the two germline ends. CDR3 size: 19 residues. CDR3 sequence (DNA): TGTGCCAGCAGCCCGATTGCCCTCGGAGCGTACGACCTCACAGATACGCAGTATTTT. Encoded protein: CASSPIALGAYDLTDTQYF.

This clonotype was detected ten times or more. The chain carries TRBV7-9 and TRBJ1-5; a possible D gene is TRBD1 (5 bases). With 5 bases removed from V and 11 bases from J, the gap between germline ends came to 13 bases. CDR3 length equals 12 residues. Germline assignment: CDR1 SEHNR and CDR2 FQNEAQ (reference sequence). The CDR3 protein is CASSQGPEAQHF. The CDR3 DNA reads as TGTGCCAGCAGCCAGGGCCCAGAGGCCCAGCATTTT.

V usage is TRBV27 and J usage is TRBJ2-3, with 8 bases lining up with TRBD2. The V segment lost 5 bases and the J segment 3 bases; nucleotides outside the gene matches: 10. The CDR3 spans 16 residues. Germline V CDR1 and CDR2: MNHEY, SMNVEV (reference sequence). CDR3 coding DNA: TGTGCCAGCAGTATAGGGGATGCGGGGGGAACAGATACGCAGTATTTT. Its translation: CASSIGDAGGTDTQYF.

For this clonotype: Mismatch with germline at one junction end may stem from a read error. V and J are TRBV15 and TRBJ2-7; 9 nucleotides line up with TRBD1. Germline V gene lookup returns CDR1 LNHNV and CDR2 YYDKDF (reference sequence). CDR3 length: 15 amino acids. CDR3 in DNA: TGTGCCGCCAGCACCACAGGGGGCGCCTCCTACGAGCAGTACTTC. The encoded protein is CAASTTGGASYEQYF.

This rearrangement joins TRBV4-2 to TRBJ2-7; unclear D gene. The CDR3 loop spans 15 amino acids. V was clipped by 4 bases and J by 0 bases, with 13 bases between them. Looked up from germline, CDR1 is LGHNA and CDR2 is YNFKEQ. In nucleotides, the CDR3 is TGTGCCAGCAGCCGAGAGACACCCAGCTCCTACGAGCAGTACTTC. It translates to CASSRETPSSYEQYF.

This clonotype was recorded a few times. The CDR3 loop is CASSIGHMPGDQPQHF. The CDR3 nucleotides are TGTGCCAGTAGTATCGGTCACATGCCTGGAGATCAGCCCCAGCATTTT. The J gene is TRBJ1-5, the V gene TRBV19; D not certain. V lost 3 bases to trimming and J lost 5 bases, with 17 bases between them. Germline-derived CDR1 and CDR2 are LNHDA and SQIVND (reference sequence). The CDR3 extends over 16 amino acids.